This TCR beta chain came from a study of T cell repertoires in cytomegalovirus infection. Trimming took off 3 bases at V and 1 base at J, with 12 bases between the two ends. This CDR3 has 15 amino acids. In germline, CDR1 is ENHRY, CDR2 SYGVKD. TCRdb itself ran the reads through MiXCR, one entry per CDR3 protein. The sample holds about 180,000 distinct CDR3 sequences; about a sixth are singletons and the top ten take around 25%. This clonotype was counted between two and nine times. J is TRBJ1-1 and V is TRBV10-3; D possibly corresponds to TRBD1 (5 bases). Material: CD8+ T cells from PBMCs. The receptor was derived from a human donor in good health (CMV status not recorded). Some clones in this sample may be carry-over from other donors' samples. DNA of the CDR3: TGTGCCATCAGTGAAAAGGGGACGCCGAACACTGAAGCTTTCTTT. Amino acid sequence: CAISEKGTPNTEAFF.